The T cell receptor beta chain under discussion was sequenced for a study of CD8 T cells in ankylosing spondylitis. Library preparation for TCR beta used quantitative 5'-RACE with molecular barcodes. TCRdb re-analysed the 5' RACE reads in MiXCR, keeping a single row per CDR3 protein. The table has 200,000 to 300,000 distinct CDR3 sequences, 8% to 9.5% seen once. Trimming stripped 0 bases from V and 5 bases from J, with 5 bases between. The CDR3 covers 12 residues. Germline CDR1 SGDLS, CDR2 YYNGEE. This clonotype was seen repeatedly, ten times or more. This rearrangement joins TRBV9 to TRBJ1-2; unclear D gene. The clonotype originates from a male donor with ankylosing spondylitis or in good health (not recorded which). Source material: blood, either unsorted or a sorted T cell fraction (not recorded which). CDR3 coding DNA: TGTGCCAGCAGCGTAGATGGATATGGCTACACCTTC. Protein sequence: CASSVDGYGYTF.